The TCR beta chain described here comes from a study of blood T cells in healthy people across ages. Sample-barcoded 5' priming and a J-beta primer mix drove a second PCR of about 7 to 12 cycles. Each CDR3 protein gets one entry after TCRdb re-called the 5' RACE reads with MiXCR. The data contain 1.5 million to 1.9 million distinct CDR3 sequences, 42% of them singletons. The CDR3 runs to 14 residues. Trimming pared 11 bases from V and 4 bases from J, leaving 17 bases between. The sequenced sample consisted of blood. The receptor's source is a woman under 30 in good health. The chain couples TRBV12-3 or TRBV12-4 to TRBJ2-2; perhaps TRBD2 as D (5 bases). CDR3 bases: TGTGCCCGCAATTTTGGGGAGTCCACCGGGGAGCTGTTTTTT. Its protein product is CARNFGESTGELFF.